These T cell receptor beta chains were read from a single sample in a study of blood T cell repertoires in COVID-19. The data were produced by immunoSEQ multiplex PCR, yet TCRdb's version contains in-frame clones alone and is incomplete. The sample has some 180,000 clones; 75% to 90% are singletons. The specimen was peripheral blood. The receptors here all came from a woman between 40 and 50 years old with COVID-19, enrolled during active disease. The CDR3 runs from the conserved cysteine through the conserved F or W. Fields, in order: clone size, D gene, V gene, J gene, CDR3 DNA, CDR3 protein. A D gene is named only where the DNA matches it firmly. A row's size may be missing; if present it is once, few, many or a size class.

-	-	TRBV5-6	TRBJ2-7	TGTGCCAGCAGCTTAAACAGGTTGCTCCACGAGCAGTACTTC	CASSLNRLLHEQYF
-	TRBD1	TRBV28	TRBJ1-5	TGTGCCAGCAGCACACAGGGGGCAGGGCAGCCCCAGCATTTT	CASSTQGAGQPQHF
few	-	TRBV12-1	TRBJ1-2	TGTGCCAGCAGCCGTGACAGGCGCTATGGCTACACCTTC	CASSRDRRYGYTF
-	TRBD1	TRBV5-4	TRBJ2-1	TGTGCCAGCAGCCGTGGGGGACAGAAGGACAATGAGCAGTTCTTC	CASSRGGQKDNEQFF
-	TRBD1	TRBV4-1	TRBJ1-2	TGCGCCAGCAGCCAAGCGGGACAGGGGGCGAATGGCTACACCTTC	CASSQAGQGANGYTF
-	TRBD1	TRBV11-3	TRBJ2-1	TGTGCCAGCAGCTCGTCCCGGGACAGGGTCGGCTCCTACAATGAGCAGTTCTTC	CASSSSRDRVGSYNEQFF
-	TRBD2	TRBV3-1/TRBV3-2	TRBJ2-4	TGTGCCAGCAGCCAAGATCTACTAGCGGGGGGCAAAAACATTCAGTACTTC	CASSQDLLAGGKNIQYF
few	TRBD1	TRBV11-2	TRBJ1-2	TGTGCCAGCAGCTTGAATCTCAGGGGGCGAGGCTACACCTTC	CASSLNLRGRGYTF
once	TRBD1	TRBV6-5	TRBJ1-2	TGTGCCAGCAGTTTCGACAGGGGGCGAGGCTACACCTTC	CASSFDRGRGYTF
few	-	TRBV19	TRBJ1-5	TGTGCCAGTAAGGGAGGGATTGCTGGCAATCAGCCCCAGCATTTT	CASKGGIAGNQPQHF
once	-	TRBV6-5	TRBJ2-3	TGTGCCAGCAGTTACGAGGCGGGGCTCCAGGATACGCAGTATTTT	CASSYEAGLQDTQYF
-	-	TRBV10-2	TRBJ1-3	TGCGCCAGCAGTACAGCACTCTCTGGAAACACCATATATTTT	CASSTALSGNTIYF
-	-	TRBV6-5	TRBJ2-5	TGTGCCAGCAGTTACAGGAGGCAAGAGACCCAGTACTTC	CASSYRRQETQYF
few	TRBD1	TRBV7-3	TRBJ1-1	TGTGCCAGCAGCTTACGGGACAGGGACCGGGCTTTCTTT	CASSLRDRDRAFF
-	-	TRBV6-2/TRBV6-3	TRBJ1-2	TGTGCCAGCAGCCTACAGGGAACGGGCTATGGCTACACCTTC	CASSLQGTGYGYTF
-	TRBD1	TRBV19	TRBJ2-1	TGTGCCAGTAGTTCTCGACAGGGGGCAAGGAATGAGCAGTTCTTC	CASSSRQGARNEQFF
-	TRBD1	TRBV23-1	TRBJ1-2	TGCGCCAGCAGTCGTACCAGGGGGCGCGACTATGGCTACACCTTC	CASSRTRGRDYGYTF
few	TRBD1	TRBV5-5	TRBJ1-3	TGTGCCAGCAGAGGGACAGGGGTTGGAAACACCATATATTTT	CASRGTGVGNTIYF
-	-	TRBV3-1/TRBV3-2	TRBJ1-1	TGTGCCAGCAGCCAGAGGGACATGAACACTGAAGCTTTCTTT	CASSQRDMNTEAFF
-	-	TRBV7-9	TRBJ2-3	TGTGCCAGCAGCCCCCGACTAGCAGATACGCAGTATTTT	CASSPRLADTQYF
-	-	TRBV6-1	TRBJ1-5	TGTGCCAGCAGTGAAGCAGCGGGGCTGCAGCAGCCCCAGCATTTT	CASSEAAGLQQPQHF
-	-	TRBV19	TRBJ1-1	TGTGCCAGTATTCAGGGAAGCACTGAAGCTTTCTTT	CASIQGSTEAFF
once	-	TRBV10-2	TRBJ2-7	TGCGCCAGCAGTGATATCCCCGAGCAGTACTTC	CASSDIPEQYF
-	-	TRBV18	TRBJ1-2	TGTGCCAGCTCACTAGGGGTTTCGGCTAACTATGGCTACACCTTC	CASSLGVSANYGYTF
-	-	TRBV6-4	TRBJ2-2	TGTGCCAGCAGTGACGCGACTGTCACCGGGGAGCTGTTTTTT	CASSDATVTGELFF
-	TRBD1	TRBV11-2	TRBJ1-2	TGTGCCAGCAGCTGGACAGGGGGCGATTATGGCTACACCTTC	CASSWTGGDYGYTF
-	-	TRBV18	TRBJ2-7	TGTGCCAGCTCACCTTCTAGCTCCCTCACCTACGAGCAGTACTTC	CASSPSSSLTYEQYF
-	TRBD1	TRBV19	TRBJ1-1	TGTGCCAGTATCCGCACAGGGGACACTGAAGCTTTCTTT	CASIRTGDTEAFF
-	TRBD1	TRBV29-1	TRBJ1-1	TGCAGCGGCCGGGACAGTTCGACTGAAGCTTTCTTT	CSGRDSSTEAFF
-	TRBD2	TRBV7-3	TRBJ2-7	TGTGCCAGCAGCCCCGGGACTAGAGGTAACGAGCAGTACTTC	CASSPGTRGNEQYF
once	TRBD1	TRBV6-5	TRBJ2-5	TGTGCCAGCACCTCCAGGGGGAAAGAGACCCAGTACTTC	CASTSRGKETQYF
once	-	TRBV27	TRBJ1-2	TGTGCCAGCAGTTTAGACCCAGGGCCCCACGCTAACTATGGCTACACCTTC	CASSLDPGPHANYGYTF
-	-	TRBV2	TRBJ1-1	TGTGCCAGCACCCTCTTCACTGAAGCTTTCTTT	CASTLFTEAFF
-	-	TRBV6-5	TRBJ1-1	TGTGCCTGTCTAAGGACACCCAACACTGAAGCTTTCTTT	CACLRTPNTEAFF
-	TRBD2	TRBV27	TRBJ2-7	TGTGCCAGCAGTCCCCTAGCGGGATCGAGCTCCTACGAGCAGTACTTC	CASSPLAGSSSYEQYF
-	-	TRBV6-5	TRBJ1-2	TGTGCCACCACGTACGGCTATGGCTACACCTTC	CATTYGYGYTF
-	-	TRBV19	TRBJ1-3	TGTGCCAGTAGGAAAGCGAGCTCTGGAAACACCATATATTTT	CASRKASSGNTIYF
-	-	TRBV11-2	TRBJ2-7	TGTGCCAGCAGCTTACAAAAGGAAGGGGTCTACGAGCAGTACTTC	CASSLQKEGVYEQYF
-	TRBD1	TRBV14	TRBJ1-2	TGTGCCAGCAGCTCCCGGACAGGTTTTATTGGCTACACCTTC	CASSSRTGFIGYTF
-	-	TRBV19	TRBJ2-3	TGTGCCAGTAGTATGAGCTTACCTAGCACAGATACGCAGTATTTT	CASSMSLPSTDTQYF
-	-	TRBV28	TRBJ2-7	TGTGCCGCTCCTGGAGGAGGCGGGAAGAACGGTCGGGACGAGCAGTACTTC	CAAPGGGGKNGRDEQYF
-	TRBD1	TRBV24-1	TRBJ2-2	TGTGCCACCTCCCGACCTTCGACAGGGGCCGGGGAGCTGTTTTTT	CATSRPSTGAGELFF
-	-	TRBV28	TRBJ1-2	TGTGCCAGCAGTTTGCGGCCGCCCCGGTTTGGGGGCTACACCTTC	CASSLRPPRFGGYTF
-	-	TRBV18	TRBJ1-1	TGTGCCAGCTCACCACGGCCAGACACTGAAGCTTTCTTT	CASSPRPDTEAFF
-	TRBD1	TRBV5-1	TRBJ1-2	TGCGCCAGCAGACCTGACAGGGGGGCTAGCTATGGCTACACCTTC	CASRPDRGASYGYTF
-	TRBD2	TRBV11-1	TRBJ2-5	TGTGCCAGCAGCTTGACTTTAGCGGGAGGTGGAGAGACCCAGTACTTC	CASSLTLAGGGETQYF
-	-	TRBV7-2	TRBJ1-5	TGTGCCAGCAGCTTACCAGGGCGCAATCAGCCCCAGCATTTT	CASSLPGRNQPQHF
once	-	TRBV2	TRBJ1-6	TGTGCCAGCAGTGAAAAACAGGGAGTCTACTCACCCCTCCACTTT	CASSEKQGVYSPLHF
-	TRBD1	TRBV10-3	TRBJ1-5	TGTGCCATCAGTGAGACAGGGGACACTCCCCAGCATTTT	CAISETGDTPQHF
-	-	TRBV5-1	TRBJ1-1	TGCGCCAGCAGCCTCCGGGGAAACACTGAAGCTTTCTTT	CASSLRGNTEAFF
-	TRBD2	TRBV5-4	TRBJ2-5	TGTGCCAGCAGCCCTACCGGGGGGGAGGAGACCCAGTACTTC	CASSPTGGEETQYF